Each of the 9 T cell receptor beta chains below was sequenced from the same sample in a study of shared clonotypes between healthy human individuals. Cells designated naive CD8 were CD45RO-negative and were positively selected for CCR7, with terminally differentiated effector memory CD45RA+ cells excluded. The method was immunoSEQ multiplex PCR; TCRdb's version includes in-frame clones alone and lacks a portion of them. The sample yields about 1,800,000 clones, around 96% seen once. Sequencing was performed on naive CD8+ T cells sorted from blood. These receptors came from a man aged 18 to 30 in good health.

This rearrangement joins TRBV27 to TRBJ1-1; 10 bases fit TRBD1. CDR3 length equals 15 residues. Germline-derived CDR1 and CDR2 are MNHEY and SMNVEV (reference sequence). V lost 5 bases, J lost 4 bases, and 7 bases stayed unmatched. The CDR3 sequence is CASSPTGQGFTEAFF. CDR3 sequence (DNA): TGTGCCAGCAGTCCCACGGGACAGGGGTTCACTGAAGCTTTCTTT.

The rearrangement joins TRBV6-5 to TRBJ1-1, with D uncertain. Looked up from germline, CDR1 is MNHEY and CDR2 is SVGAGI. V lost 2 bases, J lost 2 bases, and 9 bases lay in between. The length of the CDR3 is 14 residues. CDR3 nucleotide sequence: TGTGCCAGCAGTTACGGCACGACTAACACTGAAGCTTTCTTT. Translation gives CASSYGTTNTEAFF.

On this clone itself: Other nucleotide sequences from this sample produce the same CDR3. The chain uses TRBV9 and TRBJ2-4; D is perhaps TRBD2 (5 bases). Germline values: CDR1 SGDLS, CDR2 YYNGEE. The CDR3 is 14 amino acids. V dropped 4 bases and J dropped 2 bases, with 10 bases sitting between them. CDR3 protein: CASSPGGSKNIQYF. The CDR3 nucleotides are TGTGCCAGCAGCCCAGGAGGTTCCAAAAACATTCAGTACTTC.

V and J are TRBV28 and TRBJ2-7; TRBD1 matches 8 bases. Germline values: CDR1 MDHEN, CDR2 SYDVKM. This CDR3 has 15 residues. V trimming: 5 bases; J trimming: 0 bases; junction bases outside the gene matches: 6. The CDR3 spells CASSQDRVSSYEQYF. In DNA form, the CDR3 reads TGTGCCAGCAGTCAGGACAGGGTGAGCTCCTACGAGCAGTACTTC. Combining the CDR3 with reference TRBV28 and TRBJ2-7 gives the whole variable domain DVKVTQSSRYLVKRTGEKVFLECVQDMDHENMFWYRQDPGLGLRLIYFSYDVKMKEKGDIPEGYSVSREKKERFSLILESASTNQTSMYLCASSQDRVSSYEQYFGPGTRLTVT.

The J gene is TRBJ2-3, the V gene TRBV29-1; 11 nucleotides agree with TRBD2. The CDR3 contains 15 residues. Unmatched junction bases numbered 9, after V lost 5 bases and J lost 5 bases. Germline lookup yields CDR1 SQVTM and CDR2 ANQGSEA. CDR3: CSVNPSGGREDTQYF. The CDR3 bases are TGCAGCGTTAATCCTAGCGGGGGGCGGGAAGATACGCAGTATTTT.

This CDR3 reads CASISAGYNEQFF. CDR3 in DNA: TGTGCCAGCATCTCTGCAGGGTACAATGAGCAGTTCTTC. This sequence joins TRBV7-9 and TRBJ2-1, with D maybe TRBD1 (5 bases). The CDR3 covers 13 residues. The germline CDR1 and CDR2 sequences are SEHNR and FQNEAQ (reference sequence). V was clipped by 7 bases and J by 4 bases, with 11 bases between them.

V is TRBV7-9 and J is TRBJ2-5; possibly TRBD2 for D (6 bases). The CDR3 contains 17 residues. Trimming stripped 1 base from V and 5 bases from J, with 20 bases between. In germline, CDR1 is SEHNR, CDR2 FQNEAQ (reference sequence). CDR3 nucleotides: TGTGCCAGCAGCTTAGGCTCTGAGGGACTCAAAAGGGAGACCCAGTACTTC. It translates to CASSLGSEGLKRETQYF.

V gene TRBV5-1 combines with J gene TRBJ2-7, with TRBD1 matching over 9 bases. Germline loops: CDR1 SGHRS, CDR2 YFSETQ. The CDR3 contains 15 residues. Germline trimming cut 4 bases from V and 3 bases from J; bases unmatched to any gene: 8. CDR3 coding DNA: TGCGCCAGCAGCCTAATACCGGGACAGGGCTACGAGCAGTACTTC. Translated: CASSLIPGQGYEQYF. Full variable domain (missing parts from reference TRBV5-1 and TRBJ2-7): KAGVTQTPRYLIKTRGQQVTLSCSPISGHRSVSWYQQTPGQGLQFLFEYFSETQRNKGNFPGRFSGRQFSNSRSEMNVSTLELGDSALYLCASSLIPGQGYEQYFGPGTRLTVT.

The CDR3: CASSFDPGGEKLFF. In DNA, the CDR3 is TGTGCCAGCAGTTTTGATCCGGGGGGTGAAAAACTGTTTTTT. The chain joins TRBV27 to TRBJ1-4, with a tentative D call TRBD1 (5 bases). The CDR3 totals 14 residues. Looked up from germline, CDR1 is MNHEY and CDR2 is SMNVEV (reference sequence). V shed 3 bases and J shed 7 bases, with 12 bases lying between them.